This TCR beta chain was sequenced in a study of CD8+ T cells in alopecia areata. Deletions cut 3 bases from V and 2 bases from J, with 16 bases between. Germline CDR1 reads GTSNPN; CDR2 reads SVGIG (reference sequence). This CDR3 is 15 amino acids long. Sequencing relied on a cDNA template that was reverse transcribed from extracted RNA. Assay used: immunoSEQ multiplex PCR; TCRdb lists only in-frame clones, some missing. The sample records about 190,000 clones, around 60% being singletons. This clonotype was sampled from a human donor with alopecia areata. The V call is TRBV30, the J call TRBJ1-2, with D unresolved. The sample consisted of CD4+ T cells sorted from blood, taken at week 0. The CDR3 spells CAWSRRGSINYGYTF. CDR3 coding DNA: TGTGCCTGGAGCCGGCGCGGCAGTATAAACTATGGCTACACCTTC. The full variable domain, rest sourced from reference TRBV30 and TRBJ1-2, is SQTIHQWPATLVQPVGSPLSLECTVEGTSNPNLYWYRQAAGRGLQLLFYSVGIGQISSEVPQNLSASRPQDRQFILSSKKLLLSDSGFYLCAWSRRGSINYGYTFGSGTRLTVV.